This TCR beta chain is drawn from a study of regulatory and conventional T cells in RAG deficiency. Overall study results and limits: Treg unique TCR beta sequences were around 100-fold fewer in Omenn syndrome and CID/AS patients than controls. Omenn patients showed >75% Treg-Tconv overlap and shorter CDR3 lengths.

Concerning this clone itself: The antigen is undetermined.

Data came from immunoSEQ multiplex PCR; TCRdb stores just in-frame clones and leaves some out. This sample has 30,000 to 40,000 clones; around 76% occur once, and the top ten carry around 3.6%. The CDR3 is 14 amino acids. V was shortened by 7 bases and J by 2 bases, with 14 bases between the two germline ends. Germline V CDR1 and CDR2: LNHDA, SQIVND (reference sequence). Blood CD4+ CD25-low CD127-high conventional T cells supplied the genomic DNA template. These data also formed part of another study, on regulatory T cells. That source reports: Amplification used 52 TRBV primers and 13 TRBJ primers. Regulatory T cells showed the strongest V-J pair restriction and V/J gene skewing among patient repertoires.

The chain uses TRBV19 and TRBJ2-5; D is unclear. The TCR comes from a human donor in good health. The sample was CD4+ effector T cells sorted from blood. In nucleotides, the CDR3 is TGTGCCAGTAACGACCCGGGTGCTCAAGAGACCCAGTACTTC. Its protein is CASNDPGAQETQYF.